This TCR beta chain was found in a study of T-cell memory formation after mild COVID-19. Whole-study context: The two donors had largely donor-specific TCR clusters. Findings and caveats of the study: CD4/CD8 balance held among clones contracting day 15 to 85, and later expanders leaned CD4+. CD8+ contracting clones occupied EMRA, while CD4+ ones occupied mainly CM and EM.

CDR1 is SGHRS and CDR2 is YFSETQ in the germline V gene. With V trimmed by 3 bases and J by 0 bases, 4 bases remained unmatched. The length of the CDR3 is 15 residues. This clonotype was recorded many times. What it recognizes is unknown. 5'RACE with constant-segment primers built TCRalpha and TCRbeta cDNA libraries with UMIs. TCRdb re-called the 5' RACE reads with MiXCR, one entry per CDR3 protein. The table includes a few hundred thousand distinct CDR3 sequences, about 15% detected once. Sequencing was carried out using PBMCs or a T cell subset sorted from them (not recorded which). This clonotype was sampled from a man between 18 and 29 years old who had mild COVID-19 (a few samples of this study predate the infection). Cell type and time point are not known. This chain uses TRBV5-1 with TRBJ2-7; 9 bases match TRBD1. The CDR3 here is CASSWGDRDSYEQYF. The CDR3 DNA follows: TGCGCCAGCAGCTGGGGGGACAGGGACTCCTACGAGCAGTACTTC.